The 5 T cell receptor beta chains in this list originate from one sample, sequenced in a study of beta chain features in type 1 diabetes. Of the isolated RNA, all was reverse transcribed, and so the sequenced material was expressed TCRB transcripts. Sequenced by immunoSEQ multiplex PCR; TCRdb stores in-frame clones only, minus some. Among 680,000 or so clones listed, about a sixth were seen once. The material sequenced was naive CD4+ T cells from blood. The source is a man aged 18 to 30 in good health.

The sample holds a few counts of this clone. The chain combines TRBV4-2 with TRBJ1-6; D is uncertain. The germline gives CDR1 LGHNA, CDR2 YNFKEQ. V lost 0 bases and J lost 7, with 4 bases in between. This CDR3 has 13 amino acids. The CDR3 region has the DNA TGTGCCAGCAGCCAAGATGTAAATTCACCCCTCCACTTT. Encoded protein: CASSQDVNSPLHF.

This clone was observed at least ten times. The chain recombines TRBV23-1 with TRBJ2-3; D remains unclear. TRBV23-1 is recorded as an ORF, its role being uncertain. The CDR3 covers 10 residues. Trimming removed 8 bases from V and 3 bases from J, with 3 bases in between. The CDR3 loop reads CASPTDTQYF. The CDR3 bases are TGCGCCAGCCCAACAGATACGCAGTATTTT.

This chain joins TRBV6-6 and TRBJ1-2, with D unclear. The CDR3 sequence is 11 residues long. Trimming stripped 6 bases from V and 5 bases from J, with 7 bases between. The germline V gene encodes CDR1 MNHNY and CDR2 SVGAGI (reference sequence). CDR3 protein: CASSSGYGYTF. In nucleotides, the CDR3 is TGTGCCAGCAGCTCAGGATATGGCTACACCTTC.

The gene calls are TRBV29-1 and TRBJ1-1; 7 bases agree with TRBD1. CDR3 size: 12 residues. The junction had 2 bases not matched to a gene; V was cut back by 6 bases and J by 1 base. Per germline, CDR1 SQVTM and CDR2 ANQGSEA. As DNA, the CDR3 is TGCAGCGTCCACAGGGGGAACACTGAAGCTTTCTTT. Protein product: CSVHRGNTEAFF. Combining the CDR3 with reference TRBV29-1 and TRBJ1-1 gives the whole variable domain SAVISQKPSRDICQRGTSLTIQCQVDSQVTMMFWYRQQPGQSLTLIATANQGSEATYESGFVIDKFPISRPNLTFSTLTVSNMSPEDSSIYLCSVHRGNTEAFFGQGTRLTVV.

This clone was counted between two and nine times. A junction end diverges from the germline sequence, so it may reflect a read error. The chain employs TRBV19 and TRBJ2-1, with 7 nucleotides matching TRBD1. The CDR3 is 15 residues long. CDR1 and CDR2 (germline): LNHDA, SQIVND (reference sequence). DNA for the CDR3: TGTGCCAGCAGTACCCTTGACAGGGACCACAATGAGCAGTTCTTC. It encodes CASSTLDRDHNEQFF.